This TCR beta chain was captured in a study of human T cells and chemical hapten exposure. Study-wide context: Throughout a study of 20 to 25 weeks, patients underwent weekly scalp administration of diphenylcyclopropenone doses.

This clonotype was observed a handful of times. The antigen remains undetermined. Time point noted: patch test 1, 2 weeks after DPC sensitization. Noted treatment: therapeutic diphenylcyclopropenone sensitization with weekly scalp DPC. General study points: Large CDR3 similarity clusters arose significantly more often from expanded TCRs than from controls. TCRs exceeding 1 in 1000 frequency stayed unchanged with DPC sensitization.

The V and J ends lost 3 bases and 5 bases respectively, with 9 bases between them. The CDR3 contains 13 residues. Via MiXCR, TCRdb re-called the RACE reads, giving one row per CDR3 protein. The sample yields 75,000 to 100,000 distinct CDR3 sequences, over 10% seen once. The rearrangement uses TRBV12-3 or TRBV12-4 and TRBJ2-3; D is perhaps TRBD2 (6 bases). The receptor was derived from a woman in her thirties or forties with alopecia areata. Some clones in this sample may be carry-over from other donors' samples. The sample consisted of whole blood, taken in connection with sensitization to the hapten diphenylcyclopropenone (DPC). The CDR3 DNA is TGTGCCAGCAGTTTCGTCGGGGGAGATACGCAGTATTTT. This sequence encodes CASSFVGGDTQYF.